The 30 T cell receptor beta chains listed next were all sequenced from one sample in a study of blood T cell repertoires in COVID-19 (dated by TCRdb to about 2020). Library prep was done by the immunoSEQ multiplex PCR assay. TCRdb mirrors the immuneACCESS table, restricted to in-frame sequences. Some clones are absent from its copies; in checked studies, under half trace to an unresolved V gene, and the reason for the others is unknown. The sample includes about 24,000 clones, with about 82% observed a single time. The top ten constitute roughly a quarter of the sample. Sequencing used peripheral blood. The receptors were gathered from a human donor with active COVID-19. The donor label of this sample is uncertain.

V and J are TRBV10-3 and TRBJ2-3; maybe TRBD2 (6 bases). This CDR3 is 13 amino acids long. V was cut by 5 bases and J by 0 bases, with 6 bases left in between. Per the germline V gene, CDR1 is ENHRY and CDR2 is SYGVKD. As DNA, the CDR3 is TGTGCCATCAGTCGGGGGAGCACAGATACGCAGTATTTT. It yields the protein CAISRGSTDTQYF.

The chain combines TRBV7-9 with TRBJ2-4, with D tentatively TRBD1 (5 bases). Germline V gene data show CDR1 as SEHNR and CDR2 as FQNEAQ (reference sequence). V lost 5 bases, J lost 6 bases, and 20 bases lay in between. The CDR3 totals 16 residues. The CDR3: CASSPPTGPQPNIQYF. DNA for the CDR3: TGTGCCAGCAGCCCTCCCACAGGCCCACAACCAAACATTCAGTACTTC.

The rearrangement links TRBV4-2 to TRBJ2-1; 9 bases agree with TRBD2. Germline V gives CDR1 LGHNA, CDR2 YNFKEQ. The CDR3 is made up of 17 amino acids. With V trimmed by 0 bases and J by 9 bases, 12 bases remained unmatched. CDR3 DNA sequence: TGTGCCAGCAGCCAAGATCTAACTAGCGGGCTGGGTGTTGAGCAGTTCTTC. Its translation: CASSQDLTSGLGVEQFF.

The genes are TRBV5-5 and TRBJ1-4; 11 bases are a match to TRBD1. V was clipped by 3 bases and J by 7 bases; unmatched bases: 11. The CDR3 is 17 residues long. Germline V CDR1 and CDR2: SGHKS, YYEKEE (reference sequence). The CDR3 nucleotides read TGTGCCAGCAGCTATGGACAGGGGGCGGCTGGCGGTGAAAAACTGTTTTTT. This sequence encodes CASSYGQGAAGGEKLFF.

This rearrangement joins TRBV19 to TRBJ2-4; 7 bases fit TRBD1. Trimming took 6 bases from V and 0 from J; bases not matched to a gene: 8. Germline CDR1 and CDR2: LNHDA and SQIVND (reference sequence). There are 16 residues in the CDR3. CDR3 protein: CASSAHQGEAKNIQYF. The DNA for the CDR3 is TGTGCCAGTAGCGCTCACCAGGGGGAAGCCAAAAACATTCAGTACTTC. Full variable domain (outside the CDR3, taken from reference TRBV19 and TRBJ2-4): DGGITQSPKYLFRKEGQNVTLSCEQNLNHDAMYWYRQDPGQGLRLIYYSQIVNDFQKGDIAEGYSVSREKKESFPLTVTSAQKNPTAFYLCASSAHQGEAKNIQYFGAGTRLSVL.

The J gene is TRBJ2-2, the V gene TRBV11-2; D possibly corresponds to TRBD1 (6 bases). Looked up from germline, CDR1 is SGHAT and CDR2 is FQNNGV. This CDR3 spans 17 amino acids. Trimming left V 2 bases short and J 6 bases short, with 19 bases between. CDR3 bases: TGTGCCAGCAGCTTATTTCTCGGTGCAGGGGACGCCGGGGAGCTGTTTTTT. This translates into CASSLFLGAGDAGELFF.

This chain uses TRBV6-5 with TRBJ1-1; weak D call: TRBD1 (5 bases). From germline, CDR1 is MNHEY and CDR2 SVGAGI. The CDR3 consists of 13 residues. V lost 2 bases and J 3 bases, leaving 7 bases between the germline ends. The CDR3 reads CASSYVQDTEAFF. The DNA of the CDR3 is TGTGCCAGCAGTTACGTACAGGACACTGAAGCTTTCTTT.

This clone was detected only once. The chain's CDR3 is CAWRVPFPPKENGYTF. DNA of the CDR3: TGTGCCTGGAGGGTACCGTTTCCCCCGAAGGAGAATGGCTACACCTTC. V is TRBV30 and J is TRBJ1-2; the D is unclear. This CDR3 has 16 amino acids. Between the trimmed V and J ends, which lost 3 bases and 6 bases, there was a span of 23 bases. Germline lookup yields CDR1 GTSNPN and CDR2 SVGIG (reference sequence).

CDR3 protein: CASRVYRGPYEQYF. Here the CDR3 DNA reads TGTGCCAGCAGGGTCTACAGGGGACCTTACGAGCAGTACTTC. The chain recombines TRBV2 with TRBJ2-7; 7 bases match TRBD1. Germline loops: CDR1 SNHLY, CDR2 FYNNEI. J was trimmed by 4 bases and V by 6 bases; bases with no gene match: 9. The CDR3 contains 14 residues.

V and J are TRBV6-5 and TRBJ2-1, with 9 bases that match TRBD1. V shed 4 bases and J 7 bases; nucleotides not matched to a gene: 2. CDR3 length: 13 residues. The V gene's germline CDR1 is MNHEY and CDR2 SVGAGI. CDR3: CASSSDRGNEQFF. The CDR3 DNA reads as TGTGCCAGCAGTTCCGACAGGGGGAATGAGCAGTTCTTC.

V is TRBV14 and J is TRBJ1-4; D might be TRBD1 (5 bases). V gave up 6 bases and J gave up 3 bases, with 17 bases separating them. Germline-derived CDR1 and CDR2 are SGHDN and FVKESK. The CDR3 has 16 amino acids. CDR3 DNA sequence: TGTGCCAGCAGTCCAGCAACGGGGGTGGCTAATGAAAAACTGTTTTTT. It yields the protein CASSPATGVANEKLFF.

The chain carries TRBV19 and TRBJ2-5; TRBD2 matches 7 bases. V shed 5 bases, J shed 5 bases, and the junction held 5 bases outside the gene matches. Looked up from germline, CDR1 is LNHDA and CDR2 is SQIVND (reference sequence). The CDR3 covers 13 residues. The CDR3 protein is CASSLGGRETQYF. Written as DNA, the CDR3 is TGTGCCAGTAGTTTGGGGGGGAGGGAGACCCAGTACTTC.

J is TRBJ2-5 and V is TRBV9, with TRBD2 matching 8 bases. The trim removed 0 bases at V and 1 base at J, leaving 2 bases unmatched. The length of the CDR3 is 15 residues. The germline gives CDR1 SGDLS, CDR2 YYNGEE. CDR3 sequence reads: CASSVAGGLQETQYF. CDR3 bases: TGTGCCAGCAGCGTAGCGGGGGGGCTCCAAGAGACCCAGTACTTC.

CDR3 sequence reads: CASSSERRGTGELFF. The CDR3 nucleotides read TGCGCCAGCAGCTCCGAAAGGCGCGGAACCGGGGAGCTGTTTTTT. V is TRBV5-1 and J is TRBJ2-2, with D unclear. The CDR3 contains 15 residues. Looked up from germline, CDR1 is SGHRS and CDR2 is YFSETQ. The V end was cut by 3 bases, the J end by 5 bases, with 14 bases between. Combining the CDR3 with reference TRBV5-1 and TRBJ2-2 gives the whole variable domain KAGVTQTPRYLIKTRGQQVTLSCSPISGHRSVSWYQQTPGQGLQFLFEYFSETQRNKGNFPGRFSGRQFSNSRSEMNVSTLELGDSALYLCASSSERRGTGELFFGEGSRLTVL.

The chain links TRBV14 to TRBJ2-3, with D possibly matching TRBD2 (5 bases). Germline V gene lookup returns CDR1 SGHDN and CDR2 FVKESK. The CDR3 consists of 19 residues. The ends were cut back, 4 bases at V and 0 bases at J, with 23 bases in the middle. CDR3 residues: CASSPYRTDYALSTDTQYF. The DNA for the CDR3 is TGTGCCAGCAGCCCTTATCGGACCGACTATGCCCTGAGCACAGATACGCAGTATTTT.

The rearrangement uses TRBV9 and TRBJ2-7, with 12 bases identical to TRBD1. Looked up from germline, CDR1 is SGDLS and CDR2 is YYNGEE. This CDR3 has 16 residues. The V and J ends lost 0 bases and 7 bases, in that order; junction bases with no gene match: 8. CDR3 loop: CASSVASGQGAVEQYF. CDR3 sequence (DNA): TGTGCCAGCAGCGTAGCTTCGGGACAGGGGGCGGTTGAGCAGTACTTC. Based on the CDR3 plus reference TRBV9 and TRBJ2-7, the full variable domain is DSGVTQTPKHLITATGQRVTLRCSPRSGDLSVYWYQQSLDQGLQFLIQYYNGEERAKGNILERFSAQQFPDLHSELNLSSLELGDSALYFCASSVASGQGAVEQYFGPGTRLTVT.

V is TRBV11-3 and J is TRBJ2-2; D might be TRBD1 (6 bases). Trimming cost V 5 bases and J 6 bases, with 13 bases left between them. Germline CDR1 is SGHNT and CDR2 is YENEEA. This CDR3 spans 14 amino acids. CDR3: CASSTGQFSGELFF. In nucleotides, the CDR3 is TGTGCCAGCAGCACCGGACAGTTCTCCGGGGAGCTGTTTTTT. The whole variable domain, filled in from reference TRBV11-3 and TRBJ2-2, reads EAGVVQSPRYKIIEKKQPVAFWCNPISGHNTLYWYLQNLGQGPELLIRYENEEAVDDSQLPKDRFSAERLKGVDSTLKIQPAELGDSAVYLCASSTGQFSGELFFGEGSRLTVL.

This chain connects TRBV6-1 to TRBJ2-7; 11 bases map to TRBD1. Unmatched junction bases numbered 13, after V lost 2 bases and J lost 7 bases. The CDR3 runs to 17 residues. The germline CDR1 and CDR2 sequences are MNHNS and SASEGT. As DNA, the CDR3 is TGTGCCAGCAGTGAAATCCGGGGTGGGACAGGGGGTAAGGAGCAGTACTTC. Its protein is CASSEIRGGTGGKEQYF.

V and J are TRBV7-3 and TRBJ2-3; D gene uncertain. Germline loops: CDR1 SGHTA, CDR2 FQGTGA. Trimming removed 1 base at V and 5 bases at J, with 4 bases between. The CDR3 covers 12 residues. The CDR3 here is CASSLSGDTQYF. Written as DNA, the CDR3 is TGTGCCAGCAGCTTAAGCGGAGATACGCAGTATTTT.

The rearrangement joins TRBV19 to TRBJ1-2; 7 nucleotides line up with TRBD1. After removal of 1 base from V and 9 bases from J, the junction contained 8 bases not matched to a gene. In germline, CDR1 is LNHDA, CDR2 SQIVND (reference sequence). The CDR3 is 14 amino acids. The CDR3 sequence is CASSIGYRGVSYTF. CDR3 bases: TGTGCCAGTAGTATAGGGTACAGGGGTGTAAGCTACACCTTC.

V and J are TRBV19 and TRBJ1-6, with D possibly TRBD1 on 6 matching bases. The CDR3 runs to 15 residues. The V gene's germline CDR1 is LNHDA and CDR2 SQIVND (reference sequence). Trimming stripped 2 bases from V and 4 bases from J, with 9 bases between. CDR3 residues: CASSILGQYNSPLHF. DNA for the CDR3: TGTGCCAGTAGTATACTCGGACAGTATAATTCACCCCTCCACTTT.

This sequence joins TRBV18 and TRBJ2-7; 7 bases are shared with TRBD2. V shed 3 bases, J shed 0 bases, and the junction held 5 bases outside the gene matches. The germline gives CDR1 KGHSH, CDR2 LQKENI. The CDR3 spans 15 residues. For the CDR3, the DNA is TGTGCCAGCTCACCCAGACTAGCTACCTCCTACGAGCAGTACTTC. It yields the protein CASSPRLATSYEQYF.

The chain links TRBV9 to TRBJ1-1; 7 bases map to TRBD1. The germline V gene encodes CDR1 SGDLS and CDR2 YYNGEE. V was pared by 3 bases and J by 1 base, with 3 bases of the junction left unmatched. There are 14 residues in the CDR3. The DNA for the CDR3 is TGTGCCAGCAGCGCCGGACAGGCGAACACTGAAGCTTTCTTT. This gives the protein CASSAGQANTEAFF.

In DNA, the CDR3 is TGTGCCAGCACCTCCACCCCGGGACTAGTCCACACCGGGGAGCTGTTTTTT. As protein: CASTSTPGLVHTGELFF. V usage is TRBV5-4 and J usage is TRBJ2-2; 8 nucleotides agree with TRBD2. Trimming removed 6 bases from V and 3 bases from J; junction bases left unmatched: 13. Germline assignment: CDR1 SGHNT and CDR2 YYREEE (reference sequence). This CDR3 contains 17 residues.

This chain uses TRBV9 with TRBJ1-2; 11 bases agree with TRBD1. The germline CDR1 and CDR2 sequences are SGDLS and YYNGEE. Trimming took 3 bases from V and 6 from J; bases not matched to a gene: 4. This CDR3 spans 14 amino acids. CDR3 DNA: TGTGCCAGCAGCGACCGGGACAGGGGGGATGGCTACACCTTC. As protein: CASSDRDRGDGYTF.

The genes are TRBV3-1 (or the pseudogene TRBV3-2) and TRBJ2-5; D remains ambiguous. The V gene lost 0 bases and the J gene lost 5 bases, with 4 bases spanning the gap. Per germline, CDR1 LGHDT and CDR2 YNNKEL (reference sequence). CDR3 size: 12 residues. The DNA for the CDR3 is TGTGCCAGCAGCCAAGATGGCGAGACCCAGTACTTC. This encodes CASSQDGETQYF.

This chain joins TRBV19 and TRBJ2-1; 7 nucleotides match TRBD2. The CDR3 runs to 15 residues. V was pared by 3 bases and J by 7 bases, with 9 bases of the junction left unmatched. From germline, CDR1 is LNHDA and CDR2 SQIVND (reference sequence). The CDR3, as DNA: TGTGCCAGTAGTATTTCAGTTGGGGGGGTAAATGAGCAGTTCTTC. Its protein product is CASSISVGGVNEQFF.

This chain joins TRBV28 and TRBJ1-5; 9 bases fit TRBD1. The CDR3 loop spans 16 amino acids. Germline V lookup: CDR1 MDHEN, CDR2 SYDVKM. Trimming cost V 4 bases and J 9 bases; bases outside gene matches: 13. The CDR3 here is CASSWRGQGMGWPQHF. The CDR3 region has the DNA TGTGCCAGCAGTTGGAGGGGACAGGGAATGGGGTGGCCCCAGCATTTT.

Turning to this clone: Other DNA sequences in this specimen translate into the identical CDR3. This chain uses TRBV5-1 with TRBJ2-5, with a possible D match to TRBD2 (6 bases). The CDR3 has 15 amino acids. Trimming removed 0 bases from V and 2 bases from J, with 11 bases in between. The germline V gene encodes CDR1 SGHRS and CDR2 YFSETQ. CDR3 sequence: CASSLVGDLQETQYF. In nucleotides, the CDR3 is TGCGCCAGCAGCTTGGTGGGGGACTTACAAGAGACCCAGTACTTC.

The chain employs TRBV19 and TRBJ1-3, with a tentative D call TRBD1 (6 bases). V gave up 3 bases and J gave up 5 bases, with 14 bases separating them. This CDR3 is built from 15 residues. Per germline, CDR1 LNHDA and CDR2 SQIVND (reference sequence). The CDR3 DNA follows: TGTGCCAGTAGTATCCCCCAGGGGCTAAGAAACACCATATATTTT. As protein: CASSIPQGLRNTIYF. The full variable domain, rest sourced from reference TRBV19 and TRBJ1-3, is DGGITQSPKYLFRKEGQNVTLSCEQNLNHDAMYWYRQDPGQGLRLIYYSQIVNDFQKGDIAEGYSVSREKKESFPLTVTSAQKNPTAFYLCASSIPQGLRNTIYFGEGSWLTVV.